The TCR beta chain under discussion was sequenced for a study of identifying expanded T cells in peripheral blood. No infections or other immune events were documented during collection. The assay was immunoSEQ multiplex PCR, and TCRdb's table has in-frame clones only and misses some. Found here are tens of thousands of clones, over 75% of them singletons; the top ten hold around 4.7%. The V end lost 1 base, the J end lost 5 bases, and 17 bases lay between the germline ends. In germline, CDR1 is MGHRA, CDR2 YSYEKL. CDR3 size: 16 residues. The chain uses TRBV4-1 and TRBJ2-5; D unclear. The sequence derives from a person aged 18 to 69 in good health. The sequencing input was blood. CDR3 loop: CASSQGAGILSETQYF. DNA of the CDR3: TGCGCCAGCAGCCAAGGTGCAGGCATACTTTCGGAGACCCAGTACTTC.